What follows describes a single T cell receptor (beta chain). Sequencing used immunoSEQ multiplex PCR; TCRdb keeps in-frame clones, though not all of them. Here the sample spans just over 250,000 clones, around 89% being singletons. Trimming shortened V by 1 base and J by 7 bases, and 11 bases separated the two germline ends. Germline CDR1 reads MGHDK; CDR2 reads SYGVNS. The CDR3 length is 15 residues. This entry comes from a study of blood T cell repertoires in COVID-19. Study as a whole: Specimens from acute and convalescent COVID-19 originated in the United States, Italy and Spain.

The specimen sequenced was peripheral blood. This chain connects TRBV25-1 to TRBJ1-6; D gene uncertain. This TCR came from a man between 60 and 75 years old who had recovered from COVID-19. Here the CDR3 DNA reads TGTGCCAGCAGTGAATCAAAGGGAGGGAATTCACCCCTCCACTTT. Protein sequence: CASSESKGGNSPLHF.